Sequencing of this T cell receptor beta chain was carried out in a study of blood T cell repertoires in COVID-19. In the source study's methods: Scientists estimated how many nucleated cells there were by amplifying reference gene primers. Produced via immunoSEQ multiplex PCR; TCRdb's table is partial and in-frame only. That table furnishes V, J and clone size, whereas the DNA furnished D and trimming. The profile shows about 65,000 clones, about 81% of them singletons. CDR1 and CDR2 from the germline V gene are DFQATT and SNEGSKA (reference sequence). The CDR3 spans 13 residues. Trimming shortened V by 3 bases and J by 4 bases, and 10 bases separated the two germline ends.

Input material: peripheral blood. The sequence came from an elderly man with acute or convalescent COVID-19. The chain recombines TRBV20-1 with TRBJ1-3; D call uncertain. This chain's CDR3 is CSASKAGGNTIYF. The CDR3 nucleotides are TGCAGTGCTAGTAAAGCGGGAGGAAACACCATATATTTT.